Sequencing of this TCR beta chain was carried out in a study of preoperative IRX-2 immunotherapy in early breast cancer (dated 2019 in TCRdb). This clone appeared a single time. There is no known antigen for this receptor. No base-level quality is on record; no much larger clone is a single base apart. The intended sense of this specimen's treatment or condition label: preoperative locoregional IRX-2 cytokine immunotherapy. The samples were obtained from a phase Ib study that tested preoperative, locoregional IRX-2 cytokine immunotherapy designed to prime immune responses. The donors were early-stage breast cancer patients who were given IRX-2 prior to surgery. Libraries were constructed by the immunoSEQ multiplex PCR assay. TCRdb took this table from immuneACCESS and kept in-frame rearrangements with V and J called. Such tables lack part of the clones; where checked against another copy, unresolved V genes explain under half of the gap, and the rest is unexplained. The sample table lists around 95,000 clones, 86% of them with a count of one. Together, the top ten hold 2% to 2.5% of the sample.

The CDR3 contains 14 residues, cysteine and phenylalanine counted. Here the CDR3 DNA is all that survives: 42 bases in frame from base 1. Per the germline V gene, KGHSH is the CDR1 and LQKENI is the CDR2. Between the V and J ends, shortened by 3 bases and 7 bases respectively, the junction contains 12 bases. The chain is made from TRBV18 and TRBJ1-4; TRBD1 might be the D gene, on 5 matching bases. The TCR was taken from a human donor with breast cancer. The starting material was tumor tissue, obtained after IRX-2 immunotherapy. CDR3 protein: CASSPDMAVEKLFF. The sequenced DNA is TGTGCCAGCTCACCGGACATGGCCGTTGAAAAACTGTTTTTT.